This TCR beta chain was sequenced during a study of shared clonotypes between healthy human individuals. CD45RA-negative memory and CD45RA+ naive subsets were split from the CD4+ cells. The CDR3 is made up of 15 amino acids. CDR1 and CDR2 (germline): MDHEN, SYDVKM. Deletions cut 3 bases from V and 9 bases from J, with 18 bases between. Clones were read by immunoSEQ multiplex PCR, and TCRdb kept only the in-frame ones, dropping some. The sample includes about 730,000 clones, approximately 77% of them seen just once. The origin of this receptor is a woman aged 25-40 years in good health. The source material was memory CD4+ T cells sorted from blood. Subset noted: CD45RA-negative fraction. The V gene is TRBV28, the J gene TRBJ1-5; TRBD1 is a possible D gene (5 bases). CDR3 residues: CASSFSGTELRPQHF. The CDR3 DNA reads as TGTGCCAGCAGTTTCTCCGGGACTGAGCTAAGGCCCCAGCATTTT. Using reference TRBV28 and TRBJ1-5 for the parts outside the CDR3, the full variable domain is DVKVTQSSRYLVKRTGEKVFLECVQDMDHENMFWYRQDPGLGLRLIYFSYDVKMKEKGDIPEGYSVSREKKERFSLILESASTNQTSMYLCASSFSGTELRPQHFGDGTRLSIL.